The sequence of this T cell receptor (beta chain) was determined in a study of OX40 agonist ivuxolimab in advanced cancers. Study-level results: Antigen specificity of clonally expanded peripheral T cells was not established.

The V and J ends lost 6 bases and 4 bases, in that order; junction bases with no gene match: 15. Germline V lookup: CDR1 SQVTM, CDR2 ANQGSEA. The CDR3 consists of 16 residues. Only in-frame clones appear in the TCRdb table, and some are missing; sequencing was by immunoSEQ multiplex PCR. The table has 40,000 or so clones, approximately 80% seen once. Concerning this clone: Its antigen is not known.

This clonotype originated in an adult with an advanced solid tumor such as melanoma, head and neck, liver or kidney cancer. Material: CD4+ or CD8+ T cells sorted from blood, obtained in a trial of the OX40 agonist ivuxolimab. The J gene is TRBJ2-1, the V gene TRBV29-1, with 7 bases matching TRBD2. The CDR3 DNA follows: TGCAGCGTAGCCTCGGGCCTAGCGGAGTCTTACAATGAGCAGTTCTTC. It translates to CSVASGLAESYNEQFF.